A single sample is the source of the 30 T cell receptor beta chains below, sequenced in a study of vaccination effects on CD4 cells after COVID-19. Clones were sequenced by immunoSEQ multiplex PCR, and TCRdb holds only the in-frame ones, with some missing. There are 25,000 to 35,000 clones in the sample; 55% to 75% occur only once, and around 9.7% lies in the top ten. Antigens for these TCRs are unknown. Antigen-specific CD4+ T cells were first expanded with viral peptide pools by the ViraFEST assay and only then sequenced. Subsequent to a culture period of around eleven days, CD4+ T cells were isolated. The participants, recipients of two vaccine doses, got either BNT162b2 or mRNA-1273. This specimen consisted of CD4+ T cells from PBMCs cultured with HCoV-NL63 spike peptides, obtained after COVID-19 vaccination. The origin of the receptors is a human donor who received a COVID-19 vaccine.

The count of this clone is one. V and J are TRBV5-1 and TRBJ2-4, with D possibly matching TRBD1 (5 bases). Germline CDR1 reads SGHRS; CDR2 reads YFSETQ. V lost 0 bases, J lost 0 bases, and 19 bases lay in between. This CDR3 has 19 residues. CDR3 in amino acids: CASSLGTSTELIAKNIQYF. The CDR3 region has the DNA TGCGCCAGCAGCTTGGGGACAAGTACCGAACTAATAGCCAAAAACATTCAGTACTTC.

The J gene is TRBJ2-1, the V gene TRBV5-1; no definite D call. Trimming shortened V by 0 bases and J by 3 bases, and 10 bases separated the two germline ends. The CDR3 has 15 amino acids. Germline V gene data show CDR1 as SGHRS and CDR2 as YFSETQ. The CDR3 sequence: CASSLGQASYNEQFF. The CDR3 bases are TGCGCCAGCAGCTTGGGGCAGGCCAGCTACAATGAGCAGTTCTTC.

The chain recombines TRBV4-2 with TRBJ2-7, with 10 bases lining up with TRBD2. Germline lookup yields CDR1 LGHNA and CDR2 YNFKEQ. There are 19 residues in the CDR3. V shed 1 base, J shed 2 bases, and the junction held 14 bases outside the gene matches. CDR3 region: CASSQALGSSGGSAYEQYF. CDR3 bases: TGTGCCAGCAGCCAAGCCCTAGGGAGTAGCGGGGGGTCTGCCTACGAGCAGTACTTC.

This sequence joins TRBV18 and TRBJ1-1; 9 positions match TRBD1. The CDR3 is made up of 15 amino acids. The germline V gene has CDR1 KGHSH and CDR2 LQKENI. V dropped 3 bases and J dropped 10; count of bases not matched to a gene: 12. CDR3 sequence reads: CASSPDTGGASGAFF. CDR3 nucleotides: TGTGCCAGCTCACCGGACACAGGGGGCGCTTCCGGAGCTTTCTTT.

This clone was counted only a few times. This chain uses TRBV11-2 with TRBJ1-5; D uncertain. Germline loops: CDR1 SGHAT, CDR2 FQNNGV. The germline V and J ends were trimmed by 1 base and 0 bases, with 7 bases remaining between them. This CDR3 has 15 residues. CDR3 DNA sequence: TGTGCCAGCAGCTTAGGCCAGTATAGCAATCAGCCCCAGCATTTT. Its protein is CASSLGQYSNQPQHF.

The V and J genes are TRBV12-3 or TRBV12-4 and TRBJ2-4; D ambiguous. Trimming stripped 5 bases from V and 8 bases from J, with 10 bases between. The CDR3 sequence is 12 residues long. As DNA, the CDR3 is TGTGCCAGCAGTAATGGGGTGGACATTCAGTACTTC. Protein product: CASSNGVDIQYF.

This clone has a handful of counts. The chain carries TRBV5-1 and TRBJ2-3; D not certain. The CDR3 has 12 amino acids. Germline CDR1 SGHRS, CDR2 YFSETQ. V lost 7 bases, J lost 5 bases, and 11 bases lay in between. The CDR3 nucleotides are TGCGCCAGCGGGCAGGATCAAGATACGCAGTATTTT. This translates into CASGQDQDTQYF.

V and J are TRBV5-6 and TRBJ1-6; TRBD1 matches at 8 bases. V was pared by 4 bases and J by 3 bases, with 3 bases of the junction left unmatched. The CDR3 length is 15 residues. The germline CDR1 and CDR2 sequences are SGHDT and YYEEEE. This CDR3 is CASSPDRGYNSPLHF. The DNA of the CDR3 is TGTGCCAGCAGCCCAGACAGGGGCTATAATTCACCCCTCCACTTT.

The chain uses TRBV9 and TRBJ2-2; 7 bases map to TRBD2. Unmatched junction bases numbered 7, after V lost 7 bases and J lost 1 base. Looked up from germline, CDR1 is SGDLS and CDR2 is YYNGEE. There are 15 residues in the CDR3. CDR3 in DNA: TGTGCCAGCCACGACTCGGGAGGGAACACCGGGGAGCTGTTTTTT. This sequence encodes CASHDSGGNTGELFF.

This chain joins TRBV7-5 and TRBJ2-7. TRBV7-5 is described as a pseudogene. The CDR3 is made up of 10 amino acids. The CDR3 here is CARSLDVQYF. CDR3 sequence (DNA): TGTGCCAGAAGCTTAGACGTTCAGTACTTC.

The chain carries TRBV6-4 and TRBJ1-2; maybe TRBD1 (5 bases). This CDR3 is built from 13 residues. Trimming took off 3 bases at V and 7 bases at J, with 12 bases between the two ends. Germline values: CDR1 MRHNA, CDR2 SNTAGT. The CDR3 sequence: CASSEIGTAGYTF. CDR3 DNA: TGTGCCAGCAGTGAGATCGGGACGGCTGGCTACACCTTC.

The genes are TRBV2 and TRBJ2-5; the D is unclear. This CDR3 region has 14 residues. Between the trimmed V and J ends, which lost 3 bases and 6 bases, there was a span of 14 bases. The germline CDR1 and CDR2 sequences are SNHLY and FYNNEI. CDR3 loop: CASSDYGQRKTQYF. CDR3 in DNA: TGTGCCAGCAGTGACTACGGGCAGAGGAAGACCCAGTACTTC.

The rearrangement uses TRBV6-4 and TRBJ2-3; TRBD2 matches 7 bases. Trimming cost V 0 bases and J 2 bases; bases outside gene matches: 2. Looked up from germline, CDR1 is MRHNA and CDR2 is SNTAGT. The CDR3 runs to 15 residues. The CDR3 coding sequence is TGTGCCAGCAGTGACTCTGGGGGGGTCACAGATACGCAGTATTTT. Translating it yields CASSDSGGVTDTQYF.

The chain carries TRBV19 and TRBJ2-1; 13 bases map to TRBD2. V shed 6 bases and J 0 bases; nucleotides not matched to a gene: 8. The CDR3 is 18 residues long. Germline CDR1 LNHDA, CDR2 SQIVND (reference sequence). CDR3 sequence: CASSRTSGRASSYNEQFF. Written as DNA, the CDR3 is TGTGCCAGTAGCAGGACTAGCGGGAGAGCCAGCTCCTACAATGAGCAGTTCTTC.

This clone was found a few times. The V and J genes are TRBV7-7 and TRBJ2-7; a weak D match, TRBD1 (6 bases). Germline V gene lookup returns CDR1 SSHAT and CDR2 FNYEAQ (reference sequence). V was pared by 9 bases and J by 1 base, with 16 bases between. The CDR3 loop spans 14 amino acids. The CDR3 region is CASSPGTPSYEQYF. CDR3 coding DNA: TGTGCCAGTTCCCCCGGGACACCATCCTACGAGCAGTACTTC.

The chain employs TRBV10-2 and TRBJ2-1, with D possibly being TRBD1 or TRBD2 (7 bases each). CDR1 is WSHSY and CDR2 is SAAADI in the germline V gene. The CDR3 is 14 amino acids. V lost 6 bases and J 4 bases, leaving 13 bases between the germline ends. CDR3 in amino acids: CASSSQGGYNEQFF. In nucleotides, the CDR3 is TGCGCCAGCAGCAGCCAGGGGGGGTACAATGAGCAGTTCTTC.

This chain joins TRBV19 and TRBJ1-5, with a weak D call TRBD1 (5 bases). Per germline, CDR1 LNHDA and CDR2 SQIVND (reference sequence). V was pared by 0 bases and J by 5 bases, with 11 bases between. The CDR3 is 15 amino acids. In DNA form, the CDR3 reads TGTGCCAGTAGTATAGACGGGGGGGACCATCAGCCCCAGCATTTT. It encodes CASSIDGGDHQPQHF.

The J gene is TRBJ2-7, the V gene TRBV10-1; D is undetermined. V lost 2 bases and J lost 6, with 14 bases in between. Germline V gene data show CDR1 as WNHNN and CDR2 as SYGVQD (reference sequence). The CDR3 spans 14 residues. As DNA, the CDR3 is TGCGCCAGCAGTGAGATTGGGGAAGTGGGCGAGCAGTACTTC. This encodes CASSEIGEVGEQYF.

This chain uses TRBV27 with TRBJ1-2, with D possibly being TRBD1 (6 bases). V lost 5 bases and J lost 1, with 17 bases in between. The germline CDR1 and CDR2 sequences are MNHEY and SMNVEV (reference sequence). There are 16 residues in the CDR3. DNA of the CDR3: TGTGCCAGCAGTCAAGGACAGCCTCTATTTAACTATGGCTACACCTTC. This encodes CASSQGQPLFNYGYTF.

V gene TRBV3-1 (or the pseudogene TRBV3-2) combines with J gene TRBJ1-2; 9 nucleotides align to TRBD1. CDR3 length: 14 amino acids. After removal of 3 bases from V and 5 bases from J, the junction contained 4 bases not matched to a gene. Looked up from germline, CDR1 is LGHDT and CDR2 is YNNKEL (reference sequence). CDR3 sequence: CASSHADRGYGYTF. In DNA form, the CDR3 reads TGTGCCAGCAGCCACGCCGACAGGGGGTATGGCTACACCTTC.

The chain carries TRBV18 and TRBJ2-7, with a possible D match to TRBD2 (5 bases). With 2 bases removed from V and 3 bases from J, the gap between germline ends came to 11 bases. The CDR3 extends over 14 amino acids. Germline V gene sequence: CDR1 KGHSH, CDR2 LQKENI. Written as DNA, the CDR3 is TGTGCCAGCTCACCATACCGGGATGACTACGAGCAGTACTTC. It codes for CASSPYRDDYEQYF.

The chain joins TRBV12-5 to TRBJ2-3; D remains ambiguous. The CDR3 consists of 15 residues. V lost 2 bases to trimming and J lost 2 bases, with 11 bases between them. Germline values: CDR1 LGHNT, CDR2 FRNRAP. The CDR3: CASGLTRHLTDTQYF. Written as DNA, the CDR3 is TGTGCTAGTGGTTTGACGCGACACCTCACAGATACGCAGTATTTT. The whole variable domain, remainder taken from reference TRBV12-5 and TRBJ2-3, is DARVTQTPRHKVTEMGQEVTMRCQPILGHNTVFWYRQTMMQGLELLAYFRNRAPLDDSGMPKDRFSAEMPDATLATLKIQPSEPRDSAVYFCASGLTRHLTDTQYFGPGTRLTVL.

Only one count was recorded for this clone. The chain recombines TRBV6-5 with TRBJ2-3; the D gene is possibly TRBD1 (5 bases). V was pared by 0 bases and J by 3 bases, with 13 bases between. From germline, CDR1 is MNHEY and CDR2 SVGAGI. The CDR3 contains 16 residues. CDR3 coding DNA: TGTGCCAGCAGTTACTCCGCGACAGACACAACAGATACGCAGTATTTT. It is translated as CASSYSATDTTDTQYF.

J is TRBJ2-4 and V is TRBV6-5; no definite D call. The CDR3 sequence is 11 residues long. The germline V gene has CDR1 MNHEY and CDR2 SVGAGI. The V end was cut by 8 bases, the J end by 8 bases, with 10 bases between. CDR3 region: CASAGLDIQYF. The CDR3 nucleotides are TGTGCCAGCGCAGGATTGGACATTCAGTACTTC.

DNA of the CDR3: TGTGCCAGCAGCCCCCGGACCCTCCAAGCAGATACGCAGTATTTT. This codes for CASSPRTLQADTQYF. The chain links TRBV7-8 to TRBJ2-3; D gene ambiguous. CDR1 is SGHVS and CDR2 is FQNEAQ in the germline V gene. The CDR3 is made up of 15 amino acids. V was clipped by 5 bases and J by 4 bases, with 16 bases between them.

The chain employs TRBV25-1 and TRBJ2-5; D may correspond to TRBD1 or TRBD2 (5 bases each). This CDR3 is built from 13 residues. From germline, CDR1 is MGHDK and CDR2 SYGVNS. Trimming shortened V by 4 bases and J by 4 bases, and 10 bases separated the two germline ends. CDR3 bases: TGTGCCAGCAGTGGGGGGTTAAGAGAGACCCAGTACTTC. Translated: CASSGGLRETQYF. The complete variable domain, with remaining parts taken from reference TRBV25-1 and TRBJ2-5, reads EADIYQTPRYLVIGTGKKITLECSQTMGHDKMYWYQQDPGMELHLIHYSYGVNSTEKGDLSSESTVSRIRTEHFPLTLESARPSHTSQYLCASSGGLRETQYFGPGTRLLVL.

This chain's CDR3 is CASSQGRAFWSMNTEAFF. CDR3 nucleotides: TGTGCCAGCAGCCAAGGGCGTGCGTTTTGGTCCATGAACACTGAAGCTTTCTTT. The chain combines TRBV3-1 (or the pseudogene TRBV3-2) with TRBJ1-1; the D is unclear. This CDR3 comprises 18 residues. Trimming shortened V by 1 base and J by 0 bases, and 18 bases separated the two germline ends. Per germline, CDR1 LGHDT and CDR2 YNNKEL (reference sequence).

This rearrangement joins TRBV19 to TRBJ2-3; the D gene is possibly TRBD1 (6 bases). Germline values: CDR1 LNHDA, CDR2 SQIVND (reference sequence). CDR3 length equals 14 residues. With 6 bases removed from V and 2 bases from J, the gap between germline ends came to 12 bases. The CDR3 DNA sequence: TGTGCCAGTAGCACCGACAGGAACACAGATACGCAGTATTTT. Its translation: CASSTDRNTDTQYF.

As DNA, the CDR3 is TGTGCCAGCCAGCAAAGAACCAACTATGGCTACACCTTC. Protein: CASQQRTNYGYTF. The chain recombines TRBV18 with TRBJ1-2; D not certain. CDR1 and CDR2 (germline): KGHSH, LQKENI. V was trimmed by 8 bases and J by 2 bases, leaving 12 bases between them. The CDR3 length is 13 residues.

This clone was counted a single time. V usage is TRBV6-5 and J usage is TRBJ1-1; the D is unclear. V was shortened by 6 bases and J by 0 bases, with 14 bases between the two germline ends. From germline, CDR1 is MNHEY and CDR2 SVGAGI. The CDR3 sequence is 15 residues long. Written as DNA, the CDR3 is TGTGCCAGCAGACGGACCGTGGTAATGAACACTGAAGCTTTCTTT. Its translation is CASRRTVVMNTEAFF.